These 21 T cell receptor beta chains originate from one sample sequenced in a study of PD-1 blockade in mismatch repair-deficient tumors. Only in-frame clones appear in the TCRdb table, and some are missing; sequencing was by immunoSEQ multiplex PCR. Of tens of thousands of clones detected, roughly 80% appear once; the ten largest clones hold around 2.7%. Sequencing was performed on peripheral blood, taken 12 weeks after starting pembrolizumab. Every receptor here comes from an adult with mismatch repair-deficient cancer.

This rearrangement joins TRBV27 to TRBJ2-1; D is ambiguous. V lost 1 base and J 0 bases, leaving 7 bases between the germline ends. This CDR3 is built from 15 residues. From germline, CDR1 is MNHEY and CDR2 SMNVEV (reference sequence). As DNA, the CDR3 is TGTGCCAGCAGTTTATGGGCTAACTCCTACAATGAGCAGTTCTTC. Protein: CASSLWANSYNEQFF.

The V gene is TRBV6-6, the J gene TRBJ2-5; TRBD2 is a possible D gene (6 bases). The CDR3 is made up of 13 amino acids. Looked up from germline, CDR1 is MNHNY and CDR2 is SVGAGI (reference sequence). The germline V and J ends were trimmed by 5 bases and 5 bases, with 12 bases remaining between them. The DNA of the CDR3 is TGTGCCAGCAGTAGGGCGGGGAGGGAGACCCAGTACTTC. It yields the protein CASSRAGRETQYF.

V gene TRBV2 combines with J gene TRBJ1-4; D may be TRBD1 (5 bases). Germline loops: CDR1 SNHLY, CDR2 FYNNEI. The CDR3 sequence is 13 residues long. Trimming cost V 6 bases and J 7 bases, with 12 bases left between them. The CDR3 here is CASSAREGEKLFF. As DNA, the CDR3 is TGTGCCAGCAGCGCCAGGGAAGGTGAAAAACTGTTTTTT.

This chain links TRBV29-1 with TRBJ2-5; D not certain. This CDR3 region has 12 residues. Trimming took 6 bases from V and 5 from J, leaving 13 bases between them. Germline CDR1 and CDR2: SQVTM and ANQGSEA. For the CDR3, the DNA is TGCAGCGTGGGTGGGCCCTGGGAGACCCAGTACTTC. Its translation is CSVGGPWETQYF. The full variable domain, in which reference TRBV29-1 and TRBJ2-5 provide the parts outside the CDR3, is SAVISQKPSRDICQRGTSLTIQCQVDSQVTMMFWYRQQPGQSLTLIATANQGSEATYESGFVIDKFPISRPNLTFSTLTVSNMSPEDSSIYLCSVGGPWETQYFGPGTRLLVL.

This chain connects TRBV15 to TRBJ2-7; TRBD1 aligns across 9 bases. The CDR3 totals 15 residues. Germline assignment: CDR1 LNHNV and CDR2 YYDKDF (reference sequence). V lost 0 bases to trimming and J lost 4 bases; unmatched junction nucleotides: 4. The CDR3: CATSRDRGQGYEQYF. Here the CDR3 DNA reads TGTGCCACCAGCAGAGATCGGGGACAGGGTTACGAGCAGTACTTC.

The V gene is TRBV9, the J gene TRBJ2-1; 7 bases fit TRBD2. The CDR3 consists of 15 residues. The germline CDR1 and CDR2 sequences are SGDLS and YYNGEE. J was trimmed by 8 bases and V by 4 bases; bases with no gene match: 12. Here the CDR3 reads CASSPPGGREYEQFF. The CDR3 DNA sequence: TGTGCCAGCAGCCCCCCCGGGGGGAGGGAATATGAGCAGTTCTTC.

The J gene is TRBJ1-1, the V gene TRBV6-6; D unresolved. Germline lookup yields CDR1 MNHNY and CDR2 SVGAGI (reference sequence). V dropped 2 bases and J dropped 0 bases, with 4 bases sitting between them. There are 13 residues in the CDR3. This CDR3 reads CASSYKMNTEAFF. The CDR3 DNA reads as TGTGCCAGCAGTTACAAGATGAACACTGAAGCTTTCTTT.

This clone was seen a handful of times. The V and J genes are TRBV6-6 and TRBJ2-7; the D is unclear. The CDR3 contains 12 residues. CDR1 and CDR2 (germline): MNHNY, SVGAGI (reference sequence). V dropped 2 bases and J dropped 5 bases, with 7 bases sitting between them. This CDR3 reads CASSYADHEQYF. The CDR3 DNA reads as TGTGCCAGCAGTTACGCTGACCACGAGCAGTACTTC.

This chain connects TRBV10-3 to TRBJ1-5; tentative D call: TRBD1 (6 bases). The CDR3 runs 15 residues. Deletions cut 5 bases from V and 6 bases from J, with 17 bases between. In germline, CDR1 is ENHRY, CDR2 SYGVKD. Written as DNA, the CDR3 is TGTGCCATCAGTCCGGGTAGGGGGGAGGGTCAGCCCCAGCATTTT. As protein: CAISPGRGEGQPQHF.

The chain recombines TRBV7-9 with TRBJ2-1; 10 nucleotides line up with TRBD2. From germline, CDR1 is SEHNR and CDR2 FQNEAQ (reference sequence). This CDR3 spans 14 amino acids. V was clipped by 6 bases and J by 5 bases; unmatched bases: 4. CDR3 sequence (DNA): TGTGCCAGCAGGGAGCGGGAGGGTAACAATGAGCAGTTCTTC. It is translated as CASREREGNNEQFF.

The chain couples TRBV7-6 to TRBJ2-5; 11 positions agree with TRBD2. J was trimmed by 2 bases and V by 3 bases; bases with no gene match: 2. The CDR3 extends over 15 amino acids. Germline V gives CDR1 SGHVS, CDR2 FNYEAQ. The CDR3 loop is CASSLIAGGQETQYF. DNA for the CDR3: TGTGCCAGCAGCTTGATAGCGGGAGGGCAAGAGACCCAGTACTTC.

This rearrangement joins TRBV30 to TRBJ1-2, with D perhaps TRBD1 (5 bases). The ends were cut back, 4 bases at V and 8 bases at J, with 8 bases in the middle. The CDR3 covers 10 residues. The germline gives CDR1 GTSNPN, CDR2 SVGIG (reference sequence). The CDR3 DNA reads TGTGCCTGGATCGGGGCCGGCTACACCTTC. Translated: CAWIGAGYTF.

The chain is built from TRBV27 and TRBJ2-5; the match to TRBD1 covers 7 bases. This CDR3 is built from 13 residues. The germline V gene encodes CDR1 MNHEY and CDR2 SMNVEV (reference sequence). Unmatched junction bases numbered 3, after V lost 6 bases and J lost 2 bases. For the CDR3, the DNA is TGTGCCAGCAGAGAGGGACAGCAAGAGACCCAGTACTTC. Translated, it gives CASREGQQETQYF.

This chain joins TRBV19 and TRBJ1-2; no definite D call. Trimming shortened V by 1 base and J by 0 bases, and 9 bases separated the two germline ends. Germline CDR1 LNHDA, CDR2 SQIVND (reference sequence). The CDR3 totals 15 residues. This CDR3 reads CASSIGGRPNYGYTF. CDR3 DNA: TGTGCCAGTAGTATAGGAGGCAGGCCTAACTATGGCTACACCTTC.

This clone was detected a few times. The V call is TRBV7-8, the J call TRBJ2-1; tentative D call: TRBD2 (5 bases). The CDR3 spans 17 residues. Trimming left V 2 bases short and J 5 bases short, with 19 bases between. Germline V gene data show CDR1 as SGHVS and CDR2 as FQNEAQ. CDR3 amino acids: CASSLKERPSGDNEQFF. The CDR3 nucleotides read TGTGCCAGCAGCTTAAAAGAGCGGCCAAGTGGGGACAATGAGCAGTTCTTC.

This chain joins TRBV30 and TRBJ1-1; D is uncertain. Deletions cut 4 bases from V and 4 bases from J, with 7 bases between. The CDR3 has 11 amino acids. Per the germline V gene, CDR1 is GTSNPN and CDR2 is SVGIG (reference sequence). The CDR3 loop reads CAWILITEAFF. The CDR3 nucleotides read TGTGCCTGGATCCTCATCACTGAAGCTTTCTTT.

CDR3 sequence (DNA): TGTGCCAGCAGCTTAGGCCGGACCTCCATGGGCGGGAGCTCCTACAATGAGCAGTTCTTC. As protein: CASSLGRTSMGGSSYNEQFF. The chain is built from TRBV7-6 and TRBJ2-1, with TRBD2 matching 7 bases. This CDR3 region has 20 residues. The germline V gene has CDR1 SGHVS and CDR2 FNYEAQ. J lost 0 bases, V lost 1 base, and 15 bases had no gene match.

The V gene is TRBV27, the J gene TRBJ1-1, with D perhaps matching TRBD1 (6 bases). CDR1 is MNHEY, CDR2 SMNVEV, per germline (reference sequence). The CDR3 contains 15 residues. The germline V and J ends were trimmed by 2 bases and 5 bases, with 15 bases remaining between them. CDR3 protein: CASSLRGRGSTEAFF. DNA of the CDR3: TGTGCCAGCAGTTTAAGGGGCAGGGGATCGACTGAAGCTTTCTTT.

CDR3 loop: CASSRTVNGELFF. DNA for the CDR3: TGTGCCAGCAGTCGGACGGTGAACGGGGAGCTGTTTTTT. The J gene is TRBJ2-2, the V gene TRBV6-4; D unresolved. Trimming left V 5 bases short and J 7 bases short, with 11 bases between. The CDR3 has 13 amino acids. Germline values: CDR1 MRHNA, CDR2 SNTAGT.

This sequence joins TRBV6-6 and TRBJ1-1; tentatively, D is TRBD1 (6 bases). Germline V gene lookup returns CDR1 MNHNY and CDR2 SVGAGI (reference sequence). The CDR3 has 12 residues. Trimming left V 10 bases short and J 5 bases short, with 14 bases between. The CDR3 spells CATRGSGTEAFF. The DNA of the CDR3 is TGTGCCACCAGGGGATCCGGGACTGAAGCTTTCTTT.

The chain links TRBV18 to TRBJ2-2; D might be TRBD1 or TRBD2, each matching 6 bases. Germline V gives CDR1 KGHSH, CDR2 LQKENI. V was pared by 6 bases and J by 1 base, with 15 bases between. The CDR3 totals 16 residues. CDR3 coding DNA: TGTGCCAGCTCTCCTCTACAGGGAGGGAACACCGGGGAGCTGTTTTTT. It encodes CASSPLQGGNTGELFF.